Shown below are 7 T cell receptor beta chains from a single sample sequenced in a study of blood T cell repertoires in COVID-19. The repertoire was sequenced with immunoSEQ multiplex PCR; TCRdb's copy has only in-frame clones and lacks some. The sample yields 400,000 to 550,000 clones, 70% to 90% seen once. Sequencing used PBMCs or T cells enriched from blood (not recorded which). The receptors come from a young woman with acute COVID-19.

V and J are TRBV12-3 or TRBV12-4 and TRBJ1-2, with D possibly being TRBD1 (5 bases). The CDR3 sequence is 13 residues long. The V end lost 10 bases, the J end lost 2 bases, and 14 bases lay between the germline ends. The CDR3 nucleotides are TGTGCCACTCTGGGCAAGGGGAACTATGGCTACACCTTC. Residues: CATLGKGNYGYTF.

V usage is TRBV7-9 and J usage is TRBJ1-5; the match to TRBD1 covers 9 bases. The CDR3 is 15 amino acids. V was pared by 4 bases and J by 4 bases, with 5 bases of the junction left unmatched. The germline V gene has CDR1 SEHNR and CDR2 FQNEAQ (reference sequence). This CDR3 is CASSSDRGLNQPQHF. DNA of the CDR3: TGTGCCAGCAGCTCGGACAGGGGACTTAATCAGCCCCAGCATTTT. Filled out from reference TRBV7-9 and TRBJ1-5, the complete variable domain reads DTGVSQNPRHKITKRGQNVTFRCDPISEHNRLYWYRQTLGQGPEFLTYFQNEAQLEKSRLLSDRFSAERPKGSFSTLEIQRTEQGDSAMYLCASSSDRGLNQPQHFGDGTRLSIL.

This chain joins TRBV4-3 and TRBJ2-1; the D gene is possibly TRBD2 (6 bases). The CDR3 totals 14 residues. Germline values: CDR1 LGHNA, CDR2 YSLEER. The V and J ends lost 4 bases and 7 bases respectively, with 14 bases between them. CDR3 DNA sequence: TGCGCCAGCAGCCGGGACTCGAGAAATAATGAGCAGTTCTTC. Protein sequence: CASSRDSRNNEQFF.

As DNA, the CDR3 is TGTGCCAGTCAGTGGACAGGGAGCGACGAGCAGTACTTC. This sequence encodes CASQWTGSDEQYF. The V call is TRBV13, the J call TRBJ2-7, with 8 bases lining up with TRBD1. V trimming: 9 bases; J trimming: 5 bases; junction bases outside the gene matches: 9. CDR3 length equals 13 residues. Germline V gives CDR1 PRHDT, CDR2 FYEKMQ (reference sequence). Full variable domain (rest looked up from reference TRBV13 and TRBJ2-7): AAGVIQSPRHLIKEKRETATLKCYPIPRHDTVYWYQQGPGQDPQFLISFYEKMQSDKGSIPDRFSAQQFSDYHSELNMSSLELGDSALYFCASQWTGSDEQYFGPGTRLTVT.

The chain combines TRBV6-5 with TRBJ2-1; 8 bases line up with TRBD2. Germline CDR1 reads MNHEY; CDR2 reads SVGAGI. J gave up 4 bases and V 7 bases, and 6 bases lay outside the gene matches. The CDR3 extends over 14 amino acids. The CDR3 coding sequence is TGTGCCAGCACCGGACTAGCTAGTTACAATGAGCAGTTCTTC. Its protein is CASTGLASYNEQFF.

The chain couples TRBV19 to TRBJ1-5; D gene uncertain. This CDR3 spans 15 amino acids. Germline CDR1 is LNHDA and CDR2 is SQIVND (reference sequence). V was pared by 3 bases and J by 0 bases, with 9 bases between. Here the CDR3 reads CASSIPEYSNQPQHF. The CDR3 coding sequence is TGTGCCAGTAGTATTCCGGAGTATAGCAATCAGCCCCAGCATTTT.

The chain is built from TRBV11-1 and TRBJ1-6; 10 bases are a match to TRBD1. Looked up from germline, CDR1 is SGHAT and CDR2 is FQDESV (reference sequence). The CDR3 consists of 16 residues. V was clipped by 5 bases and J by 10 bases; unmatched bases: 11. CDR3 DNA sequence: TGTGCCAGCAGCCCGCCCGAGGGACAGGGGCGGTCACCCCTCCACTTT. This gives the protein CASSPPEGQGRSPLHF.